Below, 10 T cell receptor beta chains from the same sample are listed, as sequenced in a study of blood T cell repertoires in COVID-19. TCRdb's copy holds only in-frame clones and misses some; the assay was immunoSEQ multiplex PCR. The data contain around 120,000 clones, 85% to 90% of them singletons. Sequenced: peripheral blood. All receptors come from a man at least 80 years old with acute or convalescent COVID-19.

V usage is TRBV10-1 and J usage is TRBJ2-1, with 13 bases aligning to TRBD2. The CDR3 loop spans 14 amino acids. V lost 2 bases to trimming and J lost 13 bases; unmatched junction nucleotides: 5. The germline V gene has CDR1 WNHNN and CDR2 SYGVQD (reference sequence). The CDR3 DNA follows: TGCGCCAGCAGTGAGGGACTAGCGGGGGCCATTCAGTTCTTC. Its translation is CASSEGLAGAIQFF.

This chain uses TRBV7-9 with TRBJ2-7, with D possibly matching TRBD2 (5 bases). From germline, CDR1 is SEHNR and CDR2 FQNEAQ (reference sequence). The V end lost 3 bases, the J end lost 6 bases, and 9 bases lay between the germline ends. The length of the CDR3 is 12 residues. CDR3 residues: CASSFSGVEQYF. CDR3 bases: TGTGCCAGCAGCTTCTCCGGGGTCGAGCAGTACTTC. Complete variable domain (other parts from reference TRBV7-9 and TRBJ2-7): DTGVSQNPRHKITKRGQNVTFRCDPISEHNRLYWYRQTLGQGPEFLTYFQNEAQLEKSRLLSDRFSAERPKGSFSTLEIQRTEQGDSAMYLCASSFSGVEQYFGPGTRLTVT.

This clone was counted a single time. V and J are TRBV19 and TRBJ2-3; 8 bases are a match to TRBD2. Germline V lookup: CDR1 LNHDA, CDR2 SQIVND (reference sequence). The CDR3 is 17 residues long. The ends lost 7 bases at V and 0 bases at J; junction bases unmatched: 12. For the CDR3, the DNA is TGTGCCAGTATCGGACTAGCTGTATTGACTAGCACAGATACGCAGTATTTT. Amino acids: CASIGLAVLTSTDTQYF.

This chain connects TRBV12-3 or TRBV12-4 to TRBJ2-5; the match to TRBD1 covers 7 bases. The V segment lost 8 bases and the J segment 0 bases; nucleotides outside the gene matches: 3. The CDR3 runs 13 residues. CDR3 DNA sequence: TGTGCCAGCGGACAGGCTCACCAAGAGACCCAGTACTTC. Its protein is CASGQAHQETQYF.

CDR3 nucleotides: TGTGCCAGCGGGCCCCGACAGGGGGCCGGGGAGCTGTTTTTT. Its translation is CASGPRQGAGELFF. The chain has TRBV7-2 and TRBJ2-2, with 9 bases lining up with TRBD1. CDR1 is SGHTA and CDR2 is FQGNSA in the germline V gene. V lost 8 bases, J lost 6 bases, and 7 bases stayed unmatched. This CDR3 has 14 amino acids.

This clone showed up just a few times. In DNA, the CDR3 is TGCGCCAGCAGCTTGGAAGGGACAGCTGGAAACACCATATATTTT. It is translated as CASSLEGTAGNTIYF. This chain links TRBV5-1 with TRBJ1-3; TRBD1 matches 7 bases. This CDR3 comprises 15 residues. Unmatched junction bases numbered 2, after V lost 0 bases and J lost 2 bases. The germline V gene encodes CDR1 SGHRS and CDR2 YFSETQ.

This rearrangement joins TRBV19 to TRBJ1-3; 8 bases map to TRBD1. V lost 4 bases to trimming and J lost 4 bases; unmatched junction nucleotides: 6. Germline V gives CDR1 LNHDA, CDR2 SQIVND (reference sequence). The CDR3 is made up of 15 amino acids. Here the CDR3 DNA reads TGTGCCAGTAGTACAAGACAGGGGACAGGAAACACCATATATTTT. Translation: CASSTRQGTGNTIYF.

This chain links TRBV3-1 (or the pseudogene TRBV3-2) with TRBJ2-5, with D perhaps matching TRBD2 (7 bases). The CDR3 totals 16 residues. Looked up from germline, CDR1 is LGHDT and CDR2 is YNNKEL (reference sequence). The germline V and J ends were trimmed by 5 bases and 5 bases, with 21 bases remaining between them. The CDR3, as DNA: TGTGCCAGCAGCGACCGGACTAGGGGGGACTTTGAGACCCAGTACTTC. Amino acids: CASSDRTRGDFETQYF.

This clone was detected a few times. The genes are TRBV7-3 and TRBJ2-5; 8 bases line up with TRBD2. This CDR3 region has 13 residues. V gave up 4 bases and J gave up 5 bases; unmatched junction bases: 3. Germline V gives CDR1 SGHTA, CDR2 FQGTGA. This CDR3 reads CASSSGGAETQYF. In DNA form, the CDR3 reads TGTGCCAGCAGCTCCGGGGGGGCGGAGACCCAGTACTTC.

This chain links TRBV10-3 with TRBJ1-1; TRBD1 aligns across 9 bases. The germline CDR1 and CDR2 sequences are ENHRY and SYGVKD. Losses at the gene ends were 6 bases for V and 5 bases for J; bases not matched to a gene: 4. The CDR3 extends over 13 amino acids. Written as DNA, the CDR3 is TGTGCCATCAGGACAGGGGGATGGACTGAAGCTTTCTTT. This translates into CAIRTGGWTEAFF.